The rows below give T cell receptor beta chains drawn from one sample of a study of shared clonotypes between healthy human individuals. The protocol was immunoSEQ multiplex PCR, while the TCRdb copy is restricted to in-frame clones and leaves out a portion. This table holds 1.5 million to 2.5 million clones, over 85% found once. Sequencing was carried out using naive CD8+ T cells sorted from blood. All receptors derive from a young man in good health. Both conserved end residues are part of each CDR3. D genes are given only for firm matches. A row's size may be missing; if present it is once, few, many or a size class.

once | 19 | TRBJ2-2 | TRBD2 | TRBV5-5 | TGTGCCAGCAGCTTGGATTGGGGACTAGCGGAGCCAATCACCGGGGAGCTGTTTTTT | CASSLDWGLAEPITGELFF
- | 15 | TRBJ1-2 | - | TRBV4-1 | TGCGCCAGCAGCCAAGATAGGGGGGAGAAAGGCGGCTACACCTTC | CASSQDRGEKGGYTF
- | 16 | TRBJ1-1 | TRBD1 | TRBV27 | TGTGCCAGCAGTCCCGGGACAGGGGGAACCGACACTGAAGCTTTCTTT | CASSPGTGGTDTEAFF
- | 15 | TRBJ1-6 | - | TRBV7-9 | TGTGCCAGCAGCTGGGATTCCGCAGATAATTCACCCCTCCACTTT | CASSWDSADNSPLHF
- | 12 | TRBJ1-1 | - | TRBV30 | TGTGCCCAAGGGTTTAGGGGCACTGAAGCTTTCTTT | CAQGFRGTEAFF
- | 15 | TRBJ2-7 | TRBD1 | TRBV28 | TGTGCCAGCAGTTTCGGGACAGAGGCTTCCTACGAGCAGTACTTC | CASSFGTEASYEQYF
- | 13 | TRBJ1-4 | - | TRBV10-2 | TGCGCCAGCAGTGAGTACCGTTTCGAGAAACTGTTTTTT | CASSEYRFEKLFF
once | 17 | TRBJ2-7 | - | TRBV5-5 | TGTGCCAGCAGCTTTTGGACCGGGACACAGAGTTCCTACGAGCAGTACTTC | CASSFWTGTQSSYEQYF
- | 14 | TRBJ2-5 | - | TRBV13 | TGTGCCAGCAGCCGCCGGGGGATGCAAGAGACCCAGTACTTC | CASSRRGMQETQYF
- | 13 | TRBJ2-7 | - | TRBV30 | TGTGCCTGGAGTGTGGACAACACCTACGAGCAGTACTTC | CAWSVDNTYEQYF
once | 13 | TRBJ2-1 | - | TRBV30 | TGTGCCTGGAGTGTGGGACACTACAATGAGCAGTTCTTC | CAWSVGHYNEQFF
- | 14 | TRBJ1-1 | - | TRBV27 | TGTGCCAGCAGAATTTGGTCAGGGAGCACTGAAGCTTTCTTT | CASRIWSGSTEAFF
- | 15 | TRBJ2-2 | - | TRBV5-1 | TGCGCCAGCAGCTTGGCACAGGGAGACACCGGGGAGCTGTTTTTT | CASSLAQGDTGELFF
- | 13 | TRBJ1-2 | - | TRBV29-1 | TGCAGCGCTGAGGACAGAGACAACTATGGCTACACCTTC | CSAEDRDNYGYTF
- | 11 | TRBJ1-3 | - | TRBV6-5 | TGTGCCACCGCATGGGGAAACACCATATATTTT | CATAWGNTIYF
- | 16 | TRBJ1-4 | TRBD1 | TRBV12-5 | TGTGCTAGTGGTTTGGTACTGACAGGGAAAGTTGAAAAACTGTTTTTT | CASGLVLTGKVEKLFF
- | 14 | TRBJ1-4 | TRBD1 | TRBV4-1 | TGCGCCAGCAGCCTACTGACAGGGGATGAAAAACTGTTTTTT | CASSLLTGDEKLFF
- | 16 | TRBJ1-4 | - | TRBV11-2 | TGTGCCAGCAGCTTAGGTGGTTCTGCTAGTAATGAAAAACTGTTTTTT | CASSLGGSASNEKLFF
- | 12 | TRBJ1-6 | - | TRBV5-8 | TGTGCCAGCAGCCTCCCGAATTCACCCCTCCACTTT | CASSLPNSPLHF
- | 13 | TRBJ1-2 | - | TRBV9 | TGTGCCAGCAGCGAAACAGAAACCTATGGCTACACCTTC | CASSETETYGYTF
- | 13 | TRBJ2-7 | TRBD1 | TRBV9 | TGTGCCAGCGGGACAGGCTCGACGTGGGAGCAGTACTTC | CASGTGSTWEQYF
- | 14 | TRBJ2-3 | TRBD1 | TRBV11-2 | TGTGCCAGCAGCTCCGGACAGGGAGTAGATACGCAGTATTTT | CASSSGQGVDTQYF
few | 13 | TRBJ1-2 | TRBD1 | TRBV6-6 | TGTGCCAGCAGCTCCGACAGGGAAGATGGCTACACCTTC | CASSSDREDGYTF
- | 12 | TRBJ2-7 | - | TRBV5-6 | TGTGCCAGCAGCCTGTCTTCCTACGAGCAGTACTTC | CASSLSSYEQYF
- | 11 | TRBJ2-7 | - | TRBV20-1 | TGCAGTGCTAGAGATTGGGGGGAGCAGTACTTC | CSARDWGEQYF
- | 13 | TRBJ2-7 | TRBD2 | TRBV5-6 | TGTGCCAGCAGCGGACTAGCGACCTACGAGCAGTACTTC | CASSGLATYEQYF
once | 15 | TRBJ1-2 | - | TRBV7-9 | TGTGCCAGCAGCTTATCCGACAGAGAATGGGATGGCTACACCTTC | CASSLSDREWDGYTF